The 23 T cell receptor beta chains listed next were all sequenced from one sample in a study of cytomegalovirus exposure and HLA in healthy donors. Amplification used 60 Vbeta primers and 13 Jbeta primers. Produced via immunoSEQ multiplex PCR; TCRdb's table is partial and in-frame only. The sample holds some 200,000 clones, 82% seen once. Sample: PBMCs. The receptors derive from a boy younger than 10 in good health and CMV-seronegative.

The chain joins TRBV9 to TRBJ2-7; 8 bases are a match to TRBD1. The CDR3 length is 15 residues. The germline gives CDR1 SGDLS, CDR2 YYNGEE. V lost 3 bases to trimming and J lost 2 bases; unmatched junction nucleotides: 7. DNA for the CDR3: TGTGCCAGCAGCGCGACAGGGGAACCGACCTACGAGCAGTACTTC. Protein product: CASSATGEPTYEQYF.

The count of this clone is one. No DNA is shown, since the ends of the CDR3 on it are uncertain; the CDR3 is the one TCRdb lists. The J gene is TRBJ2-4, the V gene TRBV27; TRBD2 is the table's D call and was not checked against the DNA. The CDR3 has 13 amino acids, counting both end residues. CDR1 and CDR2 from the germline V gene are MNHEY and SMNVEV (reference sequence). The CDR3 here is CASSSSAKNIQYF.

V usage is TRBV11-2 and J usage is TRBJ2-5, with 9 bases lining up with TRBD2. There are 17 residues in the CDR3. Germline values: CDR1 SGHAT, CDR2 FQNNGV. The V and J ends lost 1 base and 5 bases, in that order; junction bases with no gene match: 11. The CDR3 nucleotides are TGTGCCAGCAGCTTAGGGGTCGCGGGGGGGCTAAGGGAGACCCAGTACTTC. It specifies CASSLGVAGGLRETQYF. Combining the CDR3 with reference TRBV11-2 and TRBJ2-5 gives the whole variable domain EAGVAQSPRYKIIEKRQSVAFWCNPISGHATLYWYQQILGQGPKLLIQFQNNGVVDDSQLPKDRFSAERLKGVDSTLKIQPAKLEDSAVYLCASSLGVAGGLRETQYFGPGTRLLVL.

V usage is TRBV27 and J usage is TRBJ1-6; D unclear. V lost 2 bases and J 8 bases, leaving 22 bases between the germline ends. Germline-derived CDR1 and CDR2 are MNHEY and SMNVEV (reference sequence). CDR3 length: 18 residues. CDR3 coding DNA: TGTGCCAGCAGTTTACAACGACCGCGGGCGGCCGTAGATTCACCCCTCCACTTT. This translates into CASSLQRPRAAVDSPLHF.

V usage is TRBV27 and J usage is TRBJ1-2, with 8 nucleotides matching TRBD1. Germline V CDR1 and CDR2: MNHEY, SMNVEV (reference sequence). V gave up 6 bases and J gave up 5 bases; unmatched junction bases: 8. CDR3 length equals 14 residues. CDR3 sequence: CASRGGQAYYGYTF. For the CDR3, the DNA is TGTGCCAGCAGAGGGGGACAGGCCTATTATGGCTACACCTTC.

The V gene is TRBV4-1, the J gene TRBJ2-2, with 7 positions matching TRBD2. The germline CDR1 and CDR2 sequences are MGHRA and YSYEKL. The J segment lost 4 bases and the V segment lost 0 bases, leaving 5 bases of the junction unmatched. The CDR3 spans 16 residues. The CDR3 DNA is TGCGCCAGCAGCCAAGATGCAGCGGGGTTCACCGGGGAGCTGTTTTTT. Protein sequence: CASSQDAAGFTGELFF.

The chain carries TRBV29-1 and TRBJ1-1, with D possibly being TRBD1 (5 bases). This CDR3 has 15 amino acids. The germline V gene encodes CDR1 SQVTM and CDR2 ANQGSEA. Deletions cut 4 bases from V and 0 bases from J, with 15 bases between. The CDR3 region is CSVGRGKGVNTEAFF. In nucleotides, the CDR3 is TGCAGCGTTGGACGGGGGAAGGGAGTGAACACTGAAGCTTTCTTT.

The V gene is TRBV7-3, the J gene TRBJ2-1; TRBD2 is a possible D gene (5 bases). CDR1 and CDR2 from the germline V gene are SGHTA and FQGTGA. This CDR3 is built from 15 residues. Between the trimmed V and J ends, which lost 5 bases and 2 bases, there was a span of 13 bases. The CDR3 DNA is TGTGCCAGCAGCCTCGGTCGGGGAGCCTACAATGAGCAGTTCTTC. Translated: CASSLGRGAYNEQFF.

This rearrangement joins TRBV5-1 to TRBJ2-2; TRBD1 aligns across 10 bases. Germline V gives CDR1 SGHRS, CDR2 YFSETQ. CDR3 size: 15 residues. V shed 4 bases and J 6 bases; nucleotides not matched to a gene: 6. In nucleotides, the CDR3 is TGCGCCAGCAGCAATGGACAGGGGGTGGCCGGGGAGCTGTTTTTT. As protein: CASSNGQGVAGELFF.

This chain links TRBV6-1 with TRBJ2-3; tentative D call: TRBD2 (6 bases). The CDR3 has 14 residues. From germline, CDR1 is MNHNS and CDR2 SASEGT. V was pared by 3 bases and J by 2 bases, with 9 bases between. CDR3 DNA sequence: TGTGCCAGCAGTGATAGCGGACTCACAGATACGCAGTATTTT. Protein: CASSDSGLTDTQYF.

The chain links TRBV15 to TRBJ1-1; possibly TRBD1 for D (5 bases). The V end lost 1 base, the J end lost 1 base, and 10 bases lay between the germline ends. The CDR3 extends over 15 amino acids. The germline V gene encodes CDR1 LNHNV and CDR2 YYDKDF (reference sequence). CDR3 sequence reads: CATSRVSGWNTEAFF. Written as DNA, the CDR3 is TGTGCCACCAGCAGAGTCTCAGGGTGGAACACTGAAGCTTTCTTT.

The chain is built from TRBV5-5 and TRBJ2-1; D remains ambiguous. CDR3 length: 13 residues. Trimming pared 4 bases from V and 6 bases from J, leaving 11 bases between. The germline gives CDR1 SGHKS, CDR2 YYEKEE (reference sequence). The CDR3 loop is CASSPVGFNEQFF. DNA of the CDR3: TGTGCCAGCAGCCCAGTGGGCTTCAATGAGCAGTTCTTC.

The chain has TRBV10-2 and TRBJ1-2; TRBD1 aligns across 7 bases. The V segment lost 2 bases and the J segment 8 bases; nucleotides outside the gene matches: 11. CDR3 length: 15 amino acids. CDR1 is WSHSY, CDR2 SAAADI, per germline. CDR3 sequence (DNA): TGCGCCAGCAGTGAGGCCCACCTAGGGGGCGAGGGCTACACCTTC. It yields the protein CASSEAHLGGEGYTF.

The chain couples TRBV4-2 to TRBJ2-7; D gene unclear. The germline V gene has CDR1 LGHNA and CDR2 YNFKEQ. The CDR3 is 16 residues long. Between the trimmed V and J ends, which lost 0 bases and 1 base, there was a span of 13 bases. Written as DNA, the CDR3 is TGTGCCAGCAGCCAAGATCGCGGATCTCCTTCCTACGAGCAGTACTTC. This encodes CASSQDRGSPSYEQYF.

This clone was counted only a few times. CDR3 coding DNA: TGTGCCAGCAGGGGGGGACGGTCTAAGTACGAGCAGTACTTC. Translated, it gives CASRGGRSKYEQYF. The gene calls are TRBV7-2 and TRBJ2-5; D possibly corresponds to TRBD2 (6 bases). The J call is doubtful: the DNA matches TRBJ2-7 better. The germline V gene has CDR1 SGHTA and CDR2 FQGNSA. The CDR3 is 14 amino acids.

This chain uses TRBV7-2 with TRBJ1-6, with TRBD1 as a possible D gene (6 bases). The germline V and J ends were trimmed by 5 bases and 9 bases, with 14 bases remaining between them. This CDR3 spans 14 amino acids. Germline lookup yields CDR1 SGHTA and CDR2 FQGNSA. For the CDR3, the DNA is TGTGCCAGCAGCGAAACACAGGGTCCTTCACCCCTCCACTTT. Translating it yields CASSETQGPSPLHF.

The rearrangement joins TRBV4-3 to TRBJ2-1; 10 positions agree with TRBD2. Germline CDR1 LGHNA, CDR2 YSLEER. The CDR3 consists of 16 residues. The junction had 12 bases not matched to a gene; V was cut back by 4 bases and J by 9 bases. The CDR3, as DNA: TGCGCCAGCAGCCGACGCGCCAGCGGGGGGGCCAGTGAGCAGTTCTTC. Its protein is CASSRRASGGASEQFF.

V usage is TRBV6-1 and J usage is TRBJ2-2, with 7 nucleotides matching TRBD2. Trimming cost V 6 bases and J 4 bases; bases outside gene matches: 8. CDR3 length equals 15 residues. The germline gives CDR1 MNHNS, CDR2 SASEGT. CDR3 region: CASRGLAGVTGELFF. The CDR3 nucleotides read TGTGCCAGCAGGGGACTTGCGGGGGTCACCGGGGAGCTGTTTTTT.

This sequence joins TRBV6-1 and TRBJ1-1, with D possibly TRBD1 on 6 matching bases. Trimming cost V 3 bases and J 0 bases, with 17 bases left between them. This CDR3 region has 17 residues. Germline V gene sequence: CDR1 MNHNS, CDR2 SASEGT. CDR3 protein: CASSEFGGAGLNTEAFF. The CDR3 DNA is TGTGCCAGCAGTGAGTTCGGGGGGGCCGGCTTGAACACTGAAGCTTTCTTT.

The chain has TRBV30 and TRBJ2-5; D gene ambiguous. The length of the CDR3 is 13 residues. Trimming removed 0 bases at V and 3 bases at J, with 8 bases between. Germline loops: CDR1 GTSNPN, CDR2 SVGIG (reference sequence). CDR3 protein: CAWSVLRKETQYF. As DNA, the CDR3 is TGTGCCTGGAGTGTACTAAGAAAAGAGACCCAGTACTTC.

V is TRBV5-4 and J is TRBJ2-7, with 7 bases identical to TRBD1. There are 13 residues in the CDR3. Germline assignment: CDR1 SGHNT and CDR2 YYREEE (reference sequence). The trim removed 4 bases at V and 2 bases at J, leaving 3 bases unmatched. Written as DNA, the CDR3 is TGTGCCAGCAGCAAGGGACAGACCTACGAGCAGTACTTC. Protein sequence: CASSKGQTYEQYF.

In DNA form, the CDR3 reads TGTGCCAGCAGTTACTGGGCAGGGCTGAACACTGAAGCTTTCTTT. Amino acids: CASSYWAGLNTEAFF. This chain joins TRBV6-5 and TRBJ1-1, with D possibly being TRBD1 (5 bases). Trimming removed 1 base from V and 0 bases from J, with 9 bases in between. Germline V gene sequence: CDR1 MNHEY, CDR2 SVGAGI. The CDR3 totals 15 residues.

The rearrangement uses TRBV5-1 and TRBJ1-2, with 7 positions matching TRBD1. CDR1 SGHRS and CDR2 YFSETQ come from the germline V gene. This CDR3 has 15 residues. The V gene end was trimmed by 0 bases and the J gene end by 0 bases; junction bases not matched to a gene: 2. The chain's CDR3 is CASSLGQGANYGYTF. As DNA, the CDR3 is TGCGCCAGCAGCTTGGGACAGGGTGCTAACTATGGCTACACCTTC.